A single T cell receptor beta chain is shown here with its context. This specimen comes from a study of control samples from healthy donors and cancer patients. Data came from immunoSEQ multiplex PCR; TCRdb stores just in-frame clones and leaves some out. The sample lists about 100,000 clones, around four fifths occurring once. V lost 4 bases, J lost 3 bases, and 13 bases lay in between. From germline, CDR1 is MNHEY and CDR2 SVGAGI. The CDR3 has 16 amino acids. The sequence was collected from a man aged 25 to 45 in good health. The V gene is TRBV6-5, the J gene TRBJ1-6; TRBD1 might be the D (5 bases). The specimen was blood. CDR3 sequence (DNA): TGTGCCAGCAGTTCCGCCAGGGTCGACTATAATTCACCCCTCCACTTT. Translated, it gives CASSSARVDYNSPLHF.